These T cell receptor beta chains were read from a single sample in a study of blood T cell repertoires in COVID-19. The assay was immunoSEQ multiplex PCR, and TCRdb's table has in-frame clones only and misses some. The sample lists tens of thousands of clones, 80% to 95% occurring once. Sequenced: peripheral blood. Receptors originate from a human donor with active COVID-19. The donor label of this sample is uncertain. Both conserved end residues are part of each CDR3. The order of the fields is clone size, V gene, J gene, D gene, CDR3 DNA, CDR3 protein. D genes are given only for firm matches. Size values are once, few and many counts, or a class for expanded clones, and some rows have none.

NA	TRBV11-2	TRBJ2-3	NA	TGTGCCAGCAGCTTAGATCGGGCATTTAGCGCCCCCGAGGATACGCAGTATTTT	CASSLDRAFSAPEDTQYF
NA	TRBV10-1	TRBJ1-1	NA	TGCGCCAGCAGTGAATCAGGGTCCTACACTGAAGCTTTCTTT	CASSESGSYTEAFF
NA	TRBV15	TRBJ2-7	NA	TGTGCCACCAGCAGAGATGCCAGGGCCTACGAGCAGTACTTC	CATSRDARAYEQYF
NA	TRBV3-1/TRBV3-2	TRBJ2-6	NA	TGTGCCAGCAGCCCCTGGACAGCCTCTGGGGCCAACGTCCTGACTTTC	CASSPWTASGANVLTF
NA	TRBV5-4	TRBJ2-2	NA	TGTGCCAGCAGCTTGTCGGCGGGACCTAGGGGCGGGGAGCTGTTTTTT	CASSLSAGPRGGELFF
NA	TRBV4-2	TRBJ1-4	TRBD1	TGTGCCAGCAGCCTTACACAGGGGCCAGGGAGCACTAATGAAAAACTGTTTTTT	CASSLTQGPGSTNEKLFF
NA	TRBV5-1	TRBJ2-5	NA	TGCGCCAGCAGCTTGACTACAGGGACCCAGTACTTC	CASSLTTGTQYF
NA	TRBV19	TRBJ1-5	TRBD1	TGTGCCACCCGACGACAGGGTCGGGGCAATCAGCCCCAGCATTTT	CATRRQGRGNQPQHF
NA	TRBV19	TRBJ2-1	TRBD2	TGTGCCAGTAGTATAGAAGGGGAGCTAGCGGGGCTTAACAATGAGCAGTTCTTC	CASSIEGELAGLNNEQFF
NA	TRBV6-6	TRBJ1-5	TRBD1	TGTGCCAGCAGTTACTCGCAGGGGGCAGAGCCCCAGCATTTT	CASSYSQGAEPQHF
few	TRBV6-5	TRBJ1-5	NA	TGTGCCAGCAGCGATGCGGGGGTCAATCAGCCCCAGCATTTT	CASSDAGVNQPQHF
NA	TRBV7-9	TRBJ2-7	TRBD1	TGTGCCAGCAGCTCACAACCGGGACAGGGGCCTTACATCTCCTACGAGCAGTACTTC	CASSSQPGQGPYISYEQYF
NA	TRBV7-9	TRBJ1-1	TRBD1	TGTGCCAGCACCCTAGGACAGGGGGGCACTGAAGCTTTCTTT	CASTLGQGGTEAFF
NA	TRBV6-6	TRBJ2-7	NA	TGTGCCAGCAGTTACCCGGGTGAGGGCCGTCGGCAGTACTTC	CASSYPGEGRRQYF
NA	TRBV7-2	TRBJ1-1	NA	TGTGCCAGCAGCTATCCGGCTAGCCCGAACACTGAAGCTTTCTTT	CASSYPASPNTEAFF
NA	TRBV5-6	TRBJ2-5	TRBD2	TGTGCCAGCGGCTATAGCGGGGGGCTCCAAGAGACCCAGTACTTC	CASGYSGGLQETQYF
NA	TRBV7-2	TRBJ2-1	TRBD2	TGTGCCAGCACCCTGACTAGCGGGGGGCACAATGAGCAGTTCTTC	CASTLTSGGHNEQFF
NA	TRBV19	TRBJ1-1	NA	TGTGCCAGTAGTATAGGGGGGCAAGTGAACACTGAAGCTTTCTTT	CASSIGGQVNTEAFF
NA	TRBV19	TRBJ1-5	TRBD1	TGTGCCAGTAGCCTTCCGGGAGGGGGCTTGGATCAGCCCCAGCATTTT	CASSLPGGGLDQPQHF
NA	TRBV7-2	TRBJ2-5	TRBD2	TGTGCCAGCAGCTTTCAAGCGGGGGCAGGAGAGACCCAGTACTTC	CASSFQAGAGETQYF
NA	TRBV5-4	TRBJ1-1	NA	TGTGCCAGCAGCTTGGGCGTGGAGGAGGGGACTGAAGCTTTCTTT	CASSLGVEEGTEAFF
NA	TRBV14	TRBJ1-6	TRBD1	TGTGCCAGCAGCCAAGAGAAGGGGGCTGGAAATTCACCCCTCCACTTT	CASSQEKGAGNSPLHF
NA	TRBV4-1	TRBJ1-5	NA	TGCGCCAGCAGCCAAGAAGAAAGGACAAGTCTACCCCAGCATTTT	CASSQEERTSLPQHF
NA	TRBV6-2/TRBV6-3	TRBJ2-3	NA	TGTGCCAGCAGTTACCGGGGGACCCCCACAGATACGCAGTATTTT	CASSYRGTPTDTQYF
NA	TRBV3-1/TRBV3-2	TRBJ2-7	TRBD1	TGTGCCAGCAGCCATAAAACAGGGGGCGAGCAGTACTTC	CASSHKTGGEQYF
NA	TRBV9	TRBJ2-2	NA	TGTGCCAGCAGCGCACTCCGCGGGGAGCTGTTTTTT	CASSALRGELFF
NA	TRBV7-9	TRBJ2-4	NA	TGTGCCAGCAGCCGGACAGTACTAGCCAAAAACATTCAGTACTTC	CASSRTVLAKNIQYF